This TCR beta chain was sequenced during a study of shared clonotypes between healthy human individuals (dated by TCRdb to the early 2020s). For the wider study: The cohort comprised two women and a few men aged 18 to 49 years. For each donor, three plates each were used for CD4 naive and CD4 memory, two plates were used for CD8 naive, and one plate was used for CD8 memory. Libraries were prepared and TCR repertoires were sequenced by different laboratories using diverse techniques, in order to increase sequencing depth and limit assay-specific biases. To estimate repertoire size and how much clonotypes are shared between individuals, the study performed deep sequencing of blood TCR repertoires from about 5 healthy adults. Leukapheresis yielded between about 0.85 and 10 billion PBMCs per donor.

The donors were healthy, HIV-negative adults with no recently reported acute infections or vaccinations. Only Caucasian adults living in Nashville, Tennessee, USA were represented among the donors. CD4+ T cells were enriched by magnetic negative selection, after which naive cells were positively selected on CD45RA and the negative fraction was taken as the memory subset. Blood was obtained by leukapheresis, after which PBMCs were separated by Ficoll-Histopaque density gradient centrifugation and cryopreserved in liquid nitrogen vapor phase. Purity and quantity of every magnetically sorted T cell population were checked by analytical flow cytometry. Genomic DNA was isolated from each sorted fraction and quantified by UV absorbance on a Nanodrop 2000c. Comment on this clone: Its recognized antigen is unknown. No quality values exist for individual bases; no much larger clone is one base distant.

Summary of the overall study and its limitations: Because the study included a small number of donors, the genetic and exposure-history diversity represented was limited. Across four donors, around 5% of naive CD4, roughly 3.5% of naive CD8, 2.3% of memory CD4, and 0.4% to 0.45% of memory CD8 clonotypes were shared. Based on pairwise subsampling, the degree of clonotype sharing among donors was expected to be affected by sequencing depth. Compared with non-shared clonotypes, the clonotypes found in all four sorted-subset donors had higher generation probabilities. Even with the large sequencing depth, rarefaction of the sorted-subset datasets indicated that sequencing was incomplete. Estimated clonotype richness was generally larger for naive than for memory subsets. Sampling was restricted to blood, and TCR repertoires in tissues likely differ from the TCR repertoires found in blood.

Using the deep immunoSEQ assay, multiplex PCR amplified TCR CDR3 regions from genomic DNA. For each cell subset, the extracted genomic DNA was distributed evenly across all wells of several immunoSEQ 96-well plates, and each plate served as one replicate. For sorted subsets, approximately 210 ng of genomic DNA, equivalent to 25,000 to 35,000 T cell genomes, went into each replicate PCR. The purified libraries were quantified using a Qubit 3.0 fluorometer, sized with a Bioanalyzer 2100, and then quantified again using the KAPA Library Quantification kit. Every immunoSEQ 96-well plate was sequenced on a dedicated single-read 150-cycle Illumina NextSeq 550 flow cell. Per the authors' processing: Because only junctional sequences without quality scores were contained in the immunoSEQ output, filtering matching that applied to full-length reads could not be performed. To assign V/J genes and CDR3, sequences were annotated against IMGT germline references using PyIR, a Python wrapper for IgBLAST v1.9. Reads were filtered out if the reads had weak V/J assignments (E-value above 1e-6), no CDR3, stop codons, out-of-frame junctions, or ambiguous translated residues. A V3J clonotype was defined by an identical inferred V gene, J gene, and CDR3 amino acid sequence. Percentage overlap between repertoires was calculated by dividing the number of shared unique clonotypes by the size of the smaller repertoire. Repertoire richness was assessed with RTK rarefaction, the Chao1 estimator, and Recon v2.1 estimates of unobserved clonotypes. Generation probabilities for all TCRbeta clonotypes obtained by the gDNA method from several donors were computed using OLGA. The clones in this table, taken by TCRdb from immuneACCESS, are in-frame only. Not every clone is retained; where verified, under half of the shortfall comes from an unresolved V gene, and the cause of the rest is unknown. That table supplies the V and J calls and clone size; D and trimming were determined from the DNA. Across this sample there are about 680,000 clones, with 60% to 75% seen only once. Together, the top ten hold 1.5% to 2% of the sample.

Sample: memory CD4+ T cells sorted from blood. In light of the paper, this sample's cell subset or site label describes: CD45RA-negative fraction. The TCR originated in a woman aged 25-40 years in good health.

The DNA reads TGCGCCAGCAGCCAACCTTCCCGGCTCCCTAACTATGGCTACACCTTC. This sequence encodes CASSQPSRLPNYGYTF. The sequence joins TRBV4-1 to TRBJ1-2; the D gene cannot be named for sure. The CDR3, cysteine through phenylalanine, is 16 amino acids long. Only the CDR3 part of the read is kept: 48 bases, read in frame from the first base. The germline V gene gives CDR1 as MGHRA and CDR2 as YSYEKL. V is clipped by 2 bases and J by 0 bases, and the sequence between their germline boundaries is 13 bases long.